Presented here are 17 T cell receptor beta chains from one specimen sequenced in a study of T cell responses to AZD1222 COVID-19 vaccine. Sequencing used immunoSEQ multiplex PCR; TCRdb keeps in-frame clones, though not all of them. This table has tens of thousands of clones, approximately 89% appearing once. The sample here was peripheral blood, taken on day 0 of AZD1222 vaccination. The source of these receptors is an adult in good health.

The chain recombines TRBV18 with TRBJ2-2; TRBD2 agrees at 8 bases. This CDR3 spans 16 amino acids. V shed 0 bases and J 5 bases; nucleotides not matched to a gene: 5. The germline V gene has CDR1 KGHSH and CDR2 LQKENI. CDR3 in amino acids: CASSPPGREGTGELFF. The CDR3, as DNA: TGTGCCAGCTCACCACCGGGCCGGGAGGGGACCGGGGAGCTGTTTTTT.

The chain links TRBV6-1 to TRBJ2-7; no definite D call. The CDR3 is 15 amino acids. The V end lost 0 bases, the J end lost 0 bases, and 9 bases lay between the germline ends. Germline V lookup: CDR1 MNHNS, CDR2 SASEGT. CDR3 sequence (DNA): TGTGCCAGCAGTGAAGCCGCGGTTAGCTCCTACGAGCAGTACTTC. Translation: CASSEAAVSSYEQYF.

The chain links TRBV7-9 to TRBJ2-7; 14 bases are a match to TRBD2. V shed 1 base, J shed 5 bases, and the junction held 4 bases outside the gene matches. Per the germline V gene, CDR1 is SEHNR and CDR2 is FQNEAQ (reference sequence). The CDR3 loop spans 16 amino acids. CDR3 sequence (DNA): TGTGCCAGCAGCTTAGTTCCGGGACTAGCGGGAGACGAGCAGTACTTC. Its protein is CASSLVPGLAGDEQYF.

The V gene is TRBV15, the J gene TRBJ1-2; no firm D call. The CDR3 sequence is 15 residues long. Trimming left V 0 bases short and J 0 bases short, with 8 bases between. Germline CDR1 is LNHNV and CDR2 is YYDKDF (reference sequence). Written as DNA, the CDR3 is TGTGCCACCAGCAGAGATTTGGCAGCTAACTATGGCTACACCTTC. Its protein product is CATSRDLAANYGYTF.

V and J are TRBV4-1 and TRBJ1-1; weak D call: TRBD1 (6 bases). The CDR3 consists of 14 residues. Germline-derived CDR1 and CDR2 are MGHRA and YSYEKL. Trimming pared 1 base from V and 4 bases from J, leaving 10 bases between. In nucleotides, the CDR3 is TGCGCCAGCAGCCAAGTTCCGGACAGCACTGAAGCTTTCTTT. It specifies CASSQVPDSTEAFF.

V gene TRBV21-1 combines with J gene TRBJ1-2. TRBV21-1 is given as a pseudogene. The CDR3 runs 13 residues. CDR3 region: CASSKVAPGGYTF. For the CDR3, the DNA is TGTGCCAGCAGCAAAGTGGCCCCCGGGGGCTACACCTTC.

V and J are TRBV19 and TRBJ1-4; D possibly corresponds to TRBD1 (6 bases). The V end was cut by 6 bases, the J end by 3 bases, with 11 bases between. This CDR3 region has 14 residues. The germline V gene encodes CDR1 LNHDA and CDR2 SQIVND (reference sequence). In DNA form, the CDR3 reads TGTGCCAGTAGAAGGACAGCATCTAATGAAAAACTGTTTTTT. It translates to CASRRTASNEKLFF.

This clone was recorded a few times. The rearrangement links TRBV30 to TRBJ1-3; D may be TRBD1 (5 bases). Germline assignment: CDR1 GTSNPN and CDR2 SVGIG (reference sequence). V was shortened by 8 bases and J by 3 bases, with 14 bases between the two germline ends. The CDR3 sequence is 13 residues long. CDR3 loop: CAGPRDGGNTIYF. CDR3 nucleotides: TGTGCCGGACCCCGGGACGGTGGAAACACCATATATTTT.

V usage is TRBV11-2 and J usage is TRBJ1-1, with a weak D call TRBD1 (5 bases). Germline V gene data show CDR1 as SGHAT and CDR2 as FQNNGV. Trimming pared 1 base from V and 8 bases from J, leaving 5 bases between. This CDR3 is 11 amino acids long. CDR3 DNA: TGTGCCAGCAGCTTAGGGGACGAAGCTTTCTTT. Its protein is CASSLGDEAFF.

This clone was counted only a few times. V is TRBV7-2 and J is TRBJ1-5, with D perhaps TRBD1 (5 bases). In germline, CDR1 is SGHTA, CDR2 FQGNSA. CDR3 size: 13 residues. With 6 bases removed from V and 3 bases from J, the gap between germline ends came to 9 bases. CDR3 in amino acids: CASRRGPNQPQHF. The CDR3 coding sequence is TGTGCCAGCAGAAGGGGTCCCAATCAGCCCCAGCATTTT.

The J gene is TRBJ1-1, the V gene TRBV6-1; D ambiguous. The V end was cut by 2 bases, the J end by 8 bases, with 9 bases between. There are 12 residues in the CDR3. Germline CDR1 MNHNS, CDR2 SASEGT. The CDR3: CASSELELEAFF. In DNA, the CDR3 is TGTGCCAGCAGTGAATTGGAGCTAGAAGCTTTCTTT.

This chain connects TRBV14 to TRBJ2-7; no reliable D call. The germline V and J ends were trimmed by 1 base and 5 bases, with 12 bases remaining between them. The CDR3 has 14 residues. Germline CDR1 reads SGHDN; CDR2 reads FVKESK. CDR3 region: CASSQAQYVDEQYF. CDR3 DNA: TGTGCCAGCAGCCAAGCCCAATACGTCGACGAGCAGTACTTC. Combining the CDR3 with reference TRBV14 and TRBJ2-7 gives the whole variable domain EAGVTQFPSHSVIEKGQTVTLRCDPISGHDNLYWYRRVMGKEIKFLLHFVKESKQDESGMPNNRFLAERTGGTYSTLKVQPAELEDSGVYFCASSQAQYVDEQYFGPGTRLTVT.

CDR3 residues: CASSPTQGLGTEAFF. CDR3 nucleotide sequence: TGTGCCAGCAGTCCGACACAGGGGTTAGGCACTGAAGCTTTCTTT. The V call is TRBV6-5, the J call TRBJ1-1, with TRBD1 matching over 7 bases. V dropped 5 bases and J dropped 4; count of bases not matched to a gene: 10. The CDR3 is 15 amino acids. Looked up from germline, CDR1 is MNHEY and CDR2 is SVGAGI.

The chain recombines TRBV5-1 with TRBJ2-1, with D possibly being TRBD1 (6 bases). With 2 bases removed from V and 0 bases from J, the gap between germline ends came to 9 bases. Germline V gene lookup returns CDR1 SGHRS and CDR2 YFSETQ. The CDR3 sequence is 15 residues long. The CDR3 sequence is CASSLTGNSYNEQFF. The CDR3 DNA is TGCGCCAGCAGCTTAACAGGGAACTCCTACAATGAGCAGTTCTTC.

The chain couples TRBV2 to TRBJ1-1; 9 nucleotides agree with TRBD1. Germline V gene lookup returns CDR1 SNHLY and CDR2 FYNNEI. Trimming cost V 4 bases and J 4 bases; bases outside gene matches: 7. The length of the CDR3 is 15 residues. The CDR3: CASSVGDRDPTEAFF. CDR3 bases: TGTGCCAGCAGTGTTGGGGACAGGGATCCCACTGAAGCTTTCTTT. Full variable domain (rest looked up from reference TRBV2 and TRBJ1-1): EPEVTQTPSHQVTQMGQEVILRCVPISNHLYFYWYRQILGQKVEFLVSFYNNEISEKSEIFDDQFSVERPDGSNFTLKIRSTKLEDSAMYFCASSVGDRDPTEAFFGQGTRLTVV.

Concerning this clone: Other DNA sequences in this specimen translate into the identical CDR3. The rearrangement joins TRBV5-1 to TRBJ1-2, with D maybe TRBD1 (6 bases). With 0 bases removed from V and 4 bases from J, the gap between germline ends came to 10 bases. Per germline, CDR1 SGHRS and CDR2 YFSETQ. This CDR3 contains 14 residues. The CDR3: CASSLEGEPYGYTF. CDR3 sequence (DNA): TGCGCCAGCAGCTTGGAGGGGGAGCCCTATGGCTACACCTTC.

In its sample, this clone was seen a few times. In nucleotides, the CDR3 is TGTGCCAGCAGCTCTCCGGGGATCTACAATGAGCAGTTCTTC. Residues: CASSSPGIYNEQFF. The J gene is TRBJ2-1, the V gene TRBV5-6; possible D gene TRBD2, 5 bases. The ends were cut back, 3 bases at V and 3 bases at J, with 10 bases in the middle. The CDR3 loop spans 14 amino acids. From germline, CDR1 is SGHDT and CDR2 YYEEEE.